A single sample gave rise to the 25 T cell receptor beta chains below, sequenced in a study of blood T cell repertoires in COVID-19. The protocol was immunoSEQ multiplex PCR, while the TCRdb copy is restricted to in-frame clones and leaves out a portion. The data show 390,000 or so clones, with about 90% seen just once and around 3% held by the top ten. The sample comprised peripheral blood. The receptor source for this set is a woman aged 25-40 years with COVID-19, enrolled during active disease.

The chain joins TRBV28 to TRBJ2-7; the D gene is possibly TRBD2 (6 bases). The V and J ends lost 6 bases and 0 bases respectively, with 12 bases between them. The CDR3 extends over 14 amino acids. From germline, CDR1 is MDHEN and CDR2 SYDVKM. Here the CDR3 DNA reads TGTGCCAGCAGCGATCTAGCGAGCTCCTACGAGCAGTACTTC. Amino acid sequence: CASSDLASSYEQYF.

The CDR3 sequence: CASTTGGGQETQYF. The CDR3 DNA is TGTGCCAGCACCACAGGGGGGGGCCAAGAGACCCAGTACTTC. This sequence joins TRBV7-6 and TRBJ2-5, with D tentatively TRBD1 (8 bases). Per the germline V gene, CDR1 is SGHVS and CDR2 is FNYEAQ. Trimming pared 7 bases from V and 1 base from J, leaving 13 bases between. This CDR3 comprises 14 residues.

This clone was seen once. In DNA form, the CDR3 reads TGCAGCGTTATGCGACAGTTAAACACCGGGGAGCTGTTTTTT. It specifies CSVMRQLNTGELFF. The chain couples TRBV29-1 to TRBJ2-2; D perhaps matches TRBD1 (5 bases). Trimming shortened V by 5 bases and J by 2 bases, and 12 bases separated the two germline ends. The CDR3 sequence is 14 residues long. Looked up from germline, CDR1 is SQVTM and CDR2 is ANQGSEA.

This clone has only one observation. CDR3 amino acids: CASSQELAPEETQYF. CDR3 DNA sequence: TGTGCCAGCAGCCAAGAACTAGCCCCAGAGGAGACCCAGTACTTC. The chain has TRBV3-1 (or the pseudogene TRBV3-2) and TRBJ2-5, with D possibly TRBD2 on 6 matching bases. The ends were cut back, 0 bases at V and 5 bases at J, with 13 bases in the middle. The CDR3 contains 15 residues. Germline lookup yields CDR1 LGHDT and CDR2 YNNKEL (reference sequence).

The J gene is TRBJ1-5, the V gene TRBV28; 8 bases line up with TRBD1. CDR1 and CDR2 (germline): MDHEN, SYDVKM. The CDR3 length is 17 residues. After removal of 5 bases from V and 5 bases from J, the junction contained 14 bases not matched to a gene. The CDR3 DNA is TGTGCCAGCAGTCGCAGGGGGGGCAGGGGGCAGGATCAGCCCCAGCATTTT. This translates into CASSRRGGRGQDQPQHF.

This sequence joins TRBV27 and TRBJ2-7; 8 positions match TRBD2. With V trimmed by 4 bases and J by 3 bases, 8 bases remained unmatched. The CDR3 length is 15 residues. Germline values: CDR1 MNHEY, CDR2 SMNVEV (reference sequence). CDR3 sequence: CASSSRLAHNYEQYF. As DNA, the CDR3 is TGTGCCAGCAGTTCCCGACTAGCGCACAACTACGAGCAGTACTTC.

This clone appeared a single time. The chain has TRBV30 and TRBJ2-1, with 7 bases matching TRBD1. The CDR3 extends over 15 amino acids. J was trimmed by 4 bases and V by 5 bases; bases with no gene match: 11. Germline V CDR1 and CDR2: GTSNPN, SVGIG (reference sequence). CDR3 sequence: CAWDRDRAAYNEQFF. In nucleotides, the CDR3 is TGTGCCTGGGACAGGGACAGAGCCGCTTACAATGAGCAGTTCTTC.

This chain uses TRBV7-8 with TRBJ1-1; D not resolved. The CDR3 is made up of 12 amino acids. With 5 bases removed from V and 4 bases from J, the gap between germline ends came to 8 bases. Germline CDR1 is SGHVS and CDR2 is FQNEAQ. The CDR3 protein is CASSPEGTEAFF. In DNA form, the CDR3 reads TGTGCCAGCAGCCCGGAGGGCACTGAAGCTTTCTTT.

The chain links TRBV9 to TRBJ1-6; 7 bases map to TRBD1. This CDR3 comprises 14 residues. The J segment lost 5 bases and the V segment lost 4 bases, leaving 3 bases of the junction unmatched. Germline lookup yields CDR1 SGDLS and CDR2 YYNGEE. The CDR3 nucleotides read TGTGCCAGCAGCTGGGACAGTAATAATTCACCCCTCCACTTT. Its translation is CASSWDSNNSPLHF.

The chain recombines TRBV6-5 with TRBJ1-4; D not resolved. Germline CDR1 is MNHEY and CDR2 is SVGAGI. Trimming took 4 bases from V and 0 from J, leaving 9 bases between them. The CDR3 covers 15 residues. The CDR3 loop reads CASSLIGSTNEKLFF. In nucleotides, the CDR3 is TGTGCCAGCAGTTTAATCGGTTCAACTAATGAAAAACTGTTTTTT.

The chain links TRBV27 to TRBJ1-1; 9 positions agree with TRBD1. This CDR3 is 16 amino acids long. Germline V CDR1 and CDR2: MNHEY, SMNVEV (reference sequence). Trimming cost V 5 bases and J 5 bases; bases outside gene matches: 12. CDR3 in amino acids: CASSPPGQGGRTEAFF. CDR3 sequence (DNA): TGTGCCAGCAGTCCCCCGGGACAGGGAGGTCGTACTGAAGCTTTCTTT.

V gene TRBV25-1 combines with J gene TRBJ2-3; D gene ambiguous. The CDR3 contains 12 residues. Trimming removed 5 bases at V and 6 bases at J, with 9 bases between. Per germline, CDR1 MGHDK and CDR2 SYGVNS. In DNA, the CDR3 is TGTGCCAGCAGTCCCCCCGGGGATACGCAGTATTTT. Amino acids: CASSPPGDTQYF.

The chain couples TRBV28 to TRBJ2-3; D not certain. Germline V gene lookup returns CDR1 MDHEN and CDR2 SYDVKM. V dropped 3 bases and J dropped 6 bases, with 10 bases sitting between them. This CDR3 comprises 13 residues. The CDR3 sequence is CASSFLPVDTQYF. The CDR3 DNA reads TGTGCCAGCAGTTTTCTCCCGGTGGATACGCAGTATTTT.

The CDR3 here is CASSYSYLNTEAFF. The CDR3 coding sequence is TGTGCCAGCAGTTACTCCTACCTGAACACTGAAGCTTTCTTT. V gene TRBV6-2 or TRBV6-3 combines with J gene TRBJ1-1; D not certain. The CDR3 totals 14 residues. CDR1 and CDR2 from the germline V gene are MNHEY and SVGEGT. V gave up 0 bases and J gave up 0 bases, with 5 bases separating them.

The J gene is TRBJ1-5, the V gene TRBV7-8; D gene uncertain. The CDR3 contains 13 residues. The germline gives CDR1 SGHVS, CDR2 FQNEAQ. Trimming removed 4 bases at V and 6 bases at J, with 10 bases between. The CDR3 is CASSSEGTQPQHF. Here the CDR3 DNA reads TGTGCCAGCAGCTCGGAGGGTACTCAGCCCCAGCATTTT.

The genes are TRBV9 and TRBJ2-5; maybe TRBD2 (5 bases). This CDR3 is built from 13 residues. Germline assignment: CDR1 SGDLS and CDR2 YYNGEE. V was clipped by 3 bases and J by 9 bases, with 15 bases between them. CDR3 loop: CASSAEGLRAQYF. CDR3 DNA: TGTGCCAGCAGCGCCGAGGGTCTCCGGGCCCAGTACTTC.

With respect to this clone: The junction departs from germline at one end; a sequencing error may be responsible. Here the CDR3 reads CASSPRATGYNHGYTF. CDR3 nucleotides: TGTGCCAGCAGCCCTCGGGCGACAGGGTATAACCATGGCTACACCTTC. The rearrangement links TRBV11-2 to TRBJ1-2, with 7 bases that match TRBD1. The CDR3 is made up of 16 amino acids. In germline, CDR1 is SGHAT, CDR2 FQNNGV.

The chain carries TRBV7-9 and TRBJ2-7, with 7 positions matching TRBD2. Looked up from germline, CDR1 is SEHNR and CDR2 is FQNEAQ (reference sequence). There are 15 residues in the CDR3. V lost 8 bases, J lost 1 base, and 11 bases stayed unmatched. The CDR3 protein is CASEGGETQSYEQYF. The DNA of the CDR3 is TGTGCCAGCGAGGGAGGGGAAACACAGTCCTACGAGCAGTACTTC. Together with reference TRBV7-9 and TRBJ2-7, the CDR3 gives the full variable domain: DTGVSQNPRHKITKRGQNVTFRCDPISEHNRLYWYRQTLGQGPEFLTYFQNEAQLEKSRLLSDRFSAERPKGSFSTLEIQRTEQGDSAMYLCASEGGETQSYEQYFGPGTRLTVT.

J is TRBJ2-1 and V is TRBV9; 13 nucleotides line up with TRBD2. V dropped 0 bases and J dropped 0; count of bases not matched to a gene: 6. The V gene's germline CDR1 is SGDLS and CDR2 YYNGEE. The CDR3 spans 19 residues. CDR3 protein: CASSVGLAGGPSSYNEQFF. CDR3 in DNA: TGTGCCAGCAGCGTAGGACTAGCGGGAGGCCCTTCCTCCTACAATGAGCAGTTCTTC.

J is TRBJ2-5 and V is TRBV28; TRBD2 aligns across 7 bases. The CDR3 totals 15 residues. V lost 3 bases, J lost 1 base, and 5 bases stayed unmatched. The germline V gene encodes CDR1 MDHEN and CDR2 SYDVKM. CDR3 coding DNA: TGTGCCAGCAGTTTGGGGGGGACCCGCCAAGAGACCCAGTACTTC. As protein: CASSLGGTRQETQYF. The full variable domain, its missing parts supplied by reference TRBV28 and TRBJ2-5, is DVKVTQSSRYLVKRTGEKVFLECVQDMDHENMFWYRQDPGLGLRLIYFSYDVKMKEKGDIPEGYSVSREKKERFSLILESASTNQTSMYLCASSLGGTRQETQYFGPGTRLLVL.

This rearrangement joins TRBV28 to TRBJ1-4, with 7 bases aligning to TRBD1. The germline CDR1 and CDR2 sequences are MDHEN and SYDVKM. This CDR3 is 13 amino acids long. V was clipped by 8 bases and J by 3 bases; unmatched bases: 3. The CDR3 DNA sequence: TGTGCCAGCCGGGACAGCCCTAATGAAAAACTGTTTTTT. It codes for CASRDSPNEKLFF.

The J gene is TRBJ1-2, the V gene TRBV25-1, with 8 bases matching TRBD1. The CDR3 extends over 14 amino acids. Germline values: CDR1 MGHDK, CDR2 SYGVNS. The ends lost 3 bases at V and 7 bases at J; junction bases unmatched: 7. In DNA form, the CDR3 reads TGTGCCAGCAGTGATCTCGGACAGGGATCTGGCTACACCTTC. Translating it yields CASSDLGQGSGYTF.

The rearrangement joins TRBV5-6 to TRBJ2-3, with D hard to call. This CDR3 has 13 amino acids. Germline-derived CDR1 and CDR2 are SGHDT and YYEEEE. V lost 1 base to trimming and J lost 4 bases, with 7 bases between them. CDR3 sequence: CASSLLESDTQYF. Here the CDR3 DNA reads TGTGCCAGCAGCTTGTTAGAATCAGATACGCAGTATTTT. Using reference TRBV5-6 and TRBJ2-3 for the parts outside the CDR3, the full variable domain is DAGVTQSPTHLIKTRGQQVTLRCSPKSGHDTVSWYQQALGQGPQFIFQYYEEEERQRGNFPDRFSGHQFPNYSSELNVNALLLGDSALYLCASSLLESDTQYFGPGTRLTVL.

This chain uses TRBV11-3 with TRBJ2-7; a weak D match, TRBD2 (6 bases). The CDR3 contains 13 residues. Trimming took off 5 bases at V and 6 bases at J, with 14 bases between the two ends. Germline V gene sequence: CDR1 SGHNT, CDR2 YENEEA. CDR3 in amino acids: CASSQGRRGEQYF. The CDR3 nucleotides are TGTGCCAGCAGCCAGGGCCGGAGGGGCGAGCAGTACTTC.

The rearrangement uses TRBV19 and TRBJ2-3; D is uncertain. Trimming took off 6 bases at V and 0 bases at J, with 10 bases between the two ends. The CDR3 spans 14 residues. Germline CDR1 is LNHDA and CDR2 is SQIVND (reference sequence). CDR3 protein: CASRQQSSTDTQYF. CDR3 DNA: TGTGCCAGTAGACAACAGAGTAGCACAGATACGCAGTATTTT.